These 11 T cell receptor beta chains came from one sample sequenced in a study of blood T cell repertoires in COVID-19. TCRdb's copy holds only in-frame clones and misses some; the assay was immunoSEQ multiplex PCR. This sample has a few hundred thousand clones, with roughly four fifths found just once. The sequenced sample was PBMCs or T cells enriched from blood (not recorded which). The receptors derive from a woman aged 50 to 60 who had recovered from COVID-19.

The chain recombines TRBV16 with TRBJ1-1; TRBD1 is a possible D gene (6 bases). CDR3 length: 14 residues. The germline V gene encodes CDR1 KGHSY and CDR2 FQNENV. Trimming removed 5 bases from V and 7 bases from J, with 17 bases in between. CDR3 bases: TGTGCCAGCAGCAAACCCGGGACATCCTTTGAAGCTTTCTTT. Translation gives CASSKPGTSFEAFF.

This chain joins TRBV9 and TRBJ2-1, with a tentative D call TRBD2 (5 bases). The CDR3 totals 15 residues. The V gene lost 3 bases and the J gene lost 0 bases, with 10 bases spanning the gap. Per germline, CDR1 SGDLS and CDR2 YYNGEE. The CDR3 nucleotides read TGTGCCAGCAGCGCGGGGAGTAGCTCCTACAATGAGCAGTTCTTC. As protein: CASSAGSSSYNEQFF.

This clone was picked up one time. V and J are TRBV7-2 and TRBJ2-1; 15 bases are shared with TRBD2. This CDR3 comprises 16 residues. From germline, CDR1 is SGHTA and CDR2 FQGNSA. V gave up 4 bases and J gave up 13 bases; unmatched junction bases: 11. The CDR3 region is CASSSWTSGGASVQFF. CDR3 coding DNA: TGTGCCAGCAGCTCCTGGACTAGCGGGGGGGCCTCGGTACAGTTCTTC.

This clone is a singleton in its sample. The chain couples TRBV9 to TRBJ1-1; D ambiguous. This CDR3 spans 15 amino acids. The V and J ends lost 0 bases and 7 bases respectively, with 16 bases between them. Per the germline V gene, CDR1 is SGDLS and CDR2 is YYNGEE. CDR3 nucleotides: TGTGCCAGCAGCGTAGATGGGCGAGTGTACGGTGAAGCTTTCTTT. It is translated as CASSVDGRVYGEAFF. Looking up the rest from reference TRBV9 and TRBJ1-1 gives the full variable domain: DSGVTQTPKHLITATGQRVTLRCSPRSGDLSVYWYQQSLDQGLQFLIQYYNGEERAKGNILERFSAQQFPDLHSELNLSSLELGDSALYFCASSVDGRVYGEAFFGQGTRLTVV.

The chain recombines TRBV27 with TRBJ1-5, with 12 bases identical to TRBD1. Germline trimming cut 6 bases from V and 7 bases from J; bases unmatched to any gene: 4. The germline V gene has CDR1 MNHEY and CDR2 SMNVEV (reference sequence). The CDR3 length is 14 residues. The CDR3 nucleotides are TGTGCCAGCAGGGGACAGGGGGCCGGGCAGCCCCAGCATTTT. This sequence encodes CASRGQGAGQPQHF.

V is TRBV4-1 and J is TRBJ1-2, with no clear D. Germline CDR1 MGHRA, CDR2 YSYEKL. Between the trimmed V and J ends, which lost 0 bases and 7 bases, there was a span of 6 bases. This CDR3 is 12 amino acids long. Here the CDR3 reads CASSQERGGYTF. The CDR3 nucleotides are TGCGCCAGCAGCCAAGAGAGAGGTGGCTACACCTTC.

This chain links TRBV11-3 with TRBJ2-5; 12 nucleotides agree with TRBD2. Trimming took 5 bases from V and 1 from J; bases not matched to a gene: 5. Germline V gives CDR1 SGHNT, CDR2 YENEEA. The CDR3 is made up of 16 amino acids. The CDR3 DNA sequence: TGTGCCAGCAGCGGCGGGACTAGCGGGTCCCAAGAGACCCAGTACTTC. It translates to CASSGGTSGSQETQYF. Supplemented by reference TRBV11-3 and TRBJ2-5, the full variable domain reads EAGVVQSPRYKIIEKKQPVAFWCNPISGHNTLYWYLQNLGQGPELLIRYENEEAVDDSQLPKDRFSAERLKGVDSTLKIQPAELGDSAVYLCASSGGTSGSQETQYFGPGTRLLVL.

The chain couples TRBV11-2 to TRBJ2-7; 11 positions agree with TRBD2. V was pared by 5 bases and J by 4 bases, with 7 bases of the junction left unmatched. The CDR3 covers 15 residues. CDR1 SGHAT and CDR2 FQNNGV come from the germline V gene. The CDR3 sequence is CASSPTSGVRYEQYF. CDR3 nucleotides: TGTGCCAGCAGCCCGACTAGCGGGGTTCGGTACGAGCAGTACTTC.

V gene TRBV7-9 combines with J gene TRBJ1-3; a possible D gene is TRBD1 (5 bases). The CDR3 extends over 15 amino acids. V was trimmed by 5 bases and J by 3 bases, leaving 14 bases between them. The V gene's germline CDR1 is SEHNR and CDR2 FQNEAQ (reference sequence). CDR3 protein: CASSPAGGSGNTIYF. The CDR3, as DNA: TGTGCCAGCAGCCCCGCGGGGGGAAGTGGAAACACCATATATTTT. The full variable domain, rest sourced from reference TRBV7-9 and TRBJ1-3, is DTGVSQNPRHKITKRGQNVTFRCDPISEHNRLYWYRQTLGQGPEFLTYFQNEAQLEKSRLLSDRFSAERPKGSFSTLEIQRTEQGDSAMYLCASSPAGGSGNTIYFGEGSWLTVV.

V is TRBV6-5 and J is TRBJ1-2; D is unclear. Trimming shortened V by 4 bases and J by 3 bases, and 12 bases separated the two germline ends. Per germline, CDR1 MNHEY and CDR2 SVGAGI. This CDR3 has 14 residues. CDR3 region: CASSSGGSDYGYTF. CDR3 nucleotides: TGTGCCAGCAGTTCAGGAGGCTCAGACTATGGCTACACCTTC.

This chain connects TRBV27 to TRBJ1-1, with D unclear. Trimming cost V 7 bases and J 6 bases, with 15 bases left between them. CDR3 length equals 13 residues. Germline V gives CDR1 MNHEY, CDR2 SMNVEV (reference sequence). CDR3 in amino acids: CASTPSGRSEAFF. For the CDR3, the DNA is TGTGCCAGCACCCCCAGCGGGCGGTCTGAAGCTTTCTTT.